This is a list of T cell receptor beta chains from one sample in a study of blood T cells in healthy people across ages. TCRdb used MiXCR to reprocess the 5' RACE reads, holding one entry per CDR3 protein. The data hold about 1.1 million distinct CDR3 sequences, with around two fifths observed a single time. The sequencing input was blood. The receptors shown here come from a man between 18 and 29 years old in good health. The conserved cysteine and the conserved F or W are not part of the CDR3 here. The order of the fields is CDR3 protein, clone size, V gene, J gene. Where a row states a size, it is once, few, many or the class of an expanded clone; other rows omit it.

CDR3: ASSLAGQGKF
size: NA
V: TRBV7-9
J: TRBJ1-4

CDR3: ASSQLLAGSIGTQY
size: NA
V: TRBV4-3
J: TRBJ2-5

CDR3: ASSRTYSNQPQH
size: few
V: TRBV7-9
J: TRBJ1-5

CDR3: ASSGGVPGELF
size: few
V: TRBV6-5
J: TRBJ2-2

CDR3: SARAGTGVEKLF
size: few
V: TRBV20-1
J: TRBJ1-4

CDR3: ANSTGRGTEAF
size: NA
V: TRBV5-1
J: TRBJ1-1

CDR3: ASSWASGGINEQY
size: NA
V: TRBV25-1
J: TRBJ2-7

CDR3: AIRSHATNEKLF
size: NA
V: TRBV10-3
J: TRBJ1-4

CDR3: ASSQEGQASINGQF
size: NA
V: TRBV3-1
J: TRBJ2-1

CDR3: ASSFTGDSGKLF
size: NA
V: TRBV7-2
J: TRBJ1-4

CDR3: SARQGVTTDTQY
size: many
V: TRBV20-1
J: TRBJ2-3